The present T cell receptor (beta chain) was sequenced within a study of OX40 agonist ivuxolimab in advanced cancers. About the study: Three patients showed partial responses: one hepatocellular carcinoma and two cutaneous melanoma cases.

Systemic immunosuppression or autoimmune disease history was grounds to exclude patients. Germline V gene lookup returns CDR1 SGHTA and CDR2 FQGTGA. V was shortened by 4 bases and J by 7 bases, with 11 bases between the two germline ends. The CDR3 spans 13 residues. TCRdb keeps only in-frame clones here, not all; method: immunoSEQ multiplex PCR. The sample comprises 55,000 to 70,000 clones, roughly 84% of which are singletons, and around 2% rests with the top ten. The sequenced sample was CD4+ or CD8+ T cells sorted from blood, obtained in a trial of the OX40 agonist ivuxolimab. This chain uses TRBV7-3 with TRBJ2-1; the D gene could be TRBD1 or TRBD2 (5 bases each). The clonotype comes from an adult with an advanced solid tumor such as melanoma, head and neck, liver or kidney cancer. The CDR3 nucleotides read TGTGCCAGCAGCTCCGGGACGCGGAATGAGCAGTTCTTC. It translates to CASSSGTRNEQFF.